One and the same sample provided the 3 T cell receptor beta chains below, sequenced in a study of blood T cell repertoires in COVID-19. TCRdb's table, derived via immunoSEQ multiplex PCR, lists solely in-frame clones and lacks some. This sample yields roughly 330,000 clones, of which 75% to 90% are seen a single time; 5% belongs to the top ten. Sequencing was performed on PBMCs or T cells enriched from blood (not recorded which). Source of these receptors: a man aged 25-45 years who had recovered from COVID-19.

The genes are TRBV5-1 and TRBJ2-2; 9 bases map to TRBD1. Germline V CDR1 and CDR2: SGHRS, YFSETQ. The CDR3 consists of 16 residues. V trimming: 4 bases; J trimming: 2 bases; junction bases outside the gene matches: 6. CDR3: CASSTGQGPNTGELFF. DNA for the CDR3: TGCGCCAGCAGCACCGGACAGGGGCCTAACACCGGGGAGCTGTTTTTT.

With respect to this clone: The junction does not match germline at one end; this may be a read error. The chain has TRBV28 and TRBJ1-2; D is perhaps TRBD1 (5 bases). The CDR3 runs 14 residues. Germline V CDR1 and CDR2: MDHEN, SYDVKM. The CDR3 bases are TGTGCCAGCAGCTTATCGTCAGGGTCCTATGGCTACACCTTC. Protein sequence: CASSLSSGSYGYTF.

This clone was observed a handful of times. V is TRBV10-3 and J is TRBJ2-5; D may be TRBD1 (6 bases). Per germline, CDR1 ENHRY and CDR2 SYGVKD. CDR3 size: 14 residues. Trimming removed 5 bases at V and 2 bases at J, with 12 bases between. The CDR3 DNA reads TGTGCCATCAGTCCGACAGGCCCTCAAGAGACCCAGTACTTC. This translates into CAISPTGPQETQYF.